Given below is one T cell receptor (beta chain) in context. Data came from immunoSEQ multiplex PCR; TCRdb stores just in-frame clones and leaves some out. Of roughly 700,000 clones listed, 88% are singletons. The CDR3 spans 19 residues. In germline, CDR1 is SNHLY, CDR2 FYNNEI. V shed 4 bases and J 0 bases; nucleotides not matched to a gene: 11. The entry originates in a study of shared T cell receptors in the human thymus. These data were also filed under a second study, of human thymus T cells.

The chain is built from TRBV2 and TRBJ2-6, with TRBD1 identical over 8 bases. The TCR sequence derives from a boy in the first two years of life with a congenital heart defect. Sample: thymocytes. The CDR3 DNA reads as TGTGCCAGCAGTGGCCTTCCGGGACAGGTCCGCTCTGGGGCCAACGTCCTGACTTTC. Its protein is CASSGLPGQVRSGANVLTF.